The T cell receptor beta chain described here comes from a study of cytotoxic CD8 clonotypes in ibrutinib-treated CLL. Background on the study: Following treatment for a median about 13 months, range 6 to 36, response samples were then taken.

This clone has a handful of counts. What it binds is unknown. Study results and caveats: At the start, clonality exceeded age-matched healthy donors and followed circulating CD8+ T-cell counts. Clonality was elevated at ibrutinib response and had returned toward baseline at progression.

Germline V gene data show CDR1 as MGHRA and CDR2 as YSYEKL. Deletions cut 0 bases from V and 3 bases from J, with 9 bases between. This CDR3 is 15 amino acids long. Researchers set a sequencing depth target of 1 in 200,000 to 1 in 1 million T cells. TCRdb's copy holds only in-frame clones and misses some; the assay was immunoSEQ multiplex PCR. The table records about 200,000 clones, 72% of them present only once. The source of this sequence is a human donor with chronic lymphocytic leukemia. The sequencing here drew on PBMCs, taken after 24 months of ibrutinib treatment. V gene TRBV4-1 combines with J gene TRBJ1-5; D gene ambiguous. CDR3 protein: CASSQESTFNQPQHF. The DNA of the CDR3 is TGCGCCAGCAGCCAAGAGTCGACGTTCAATCAGCCCCAGCATTTT.